Each of the 30 T cell receptor beta chains below was sequenced from the same sample in a study of radiotherapy plus CTLA-4 blockade in lung cancer. Sequencing used immunoSEQ multiplex PCR; TCRdb keeps in-frame clones, though not all of them. This repertoire shows 110,000 or so clones, about four fifths found once; its top ten account for roughly 5.3%. The specimen was peripheral blood, collected from a patient treated with radiotherapy plus ipilimumab. These receptors all stem from a human donor with non-small cell lung cancer who had a partial response to radiotherapy plus ipilimumab.

V usage is TRBV7-2 and J usage is TRBJ2-2; 12 positions match TRBD2. This CDR3 region has 16 residues. The germline V gene has CDR1 SGHTA and CDR2 FQGNSA. J lost 8 bases, V lost 4 bases, and 8 bases had no gene match. The CDR3 reads CASSSRLAGVDGELFF. The CDR3 DNA sequence: TGTGCCAGCAGCTCACGACTAGCGGGAGTAGATGGGGAGCTGTTTTTT.

This clone came up once. V usage is TRBV28 and J usage is TRBJ2-7, with 7 bases that match TRBD1. CDR1 is MDHEN, CDR2 SYDVKM, per germline. The ends lost 7 bases at V and 9 bases at J; junction bases unmatched: 12. This CDR3 spans 13 amino acids. Here the CDR3 reads CASNSGQVLVQYV. DNA of the CDR3: TGTGCCAGCAACTCTGGACAGGTTCTCGTGCAGTACGTC.

This chain uses TRBV19 with TRBJ1-5, with D maybe TRBD1 (6 bases). In germline, CDR1 is LNHDA, CDR2 SQIVND (reference sequence). The CDR3 runs to 11 residues. DNA for the CDR3: TGTGCGACAGGTAGCAATCAGCCCCAGCATTTT. Translated: CATGSNQPQHF.

The chain uses TRBV5-1 and TRBJ2-1; 7 bases match TRBD2. Looked up from germline, CDR1 is SGHRS and CDR2 is YFSETQ. J gave up 0 bases and V 2 bases, and 17 bases lay outside the gene matches. The CDR3 extends over 20 amino acids. CDR3 nucleotide sequence: TGCGCCAGCAGCTTAGGAATAGCGGGCCAGAGACTTATCTCCTACAATGAGCAGTTCTTC. Translating gives CASSLGIAGQRLISYNEQFF.

The count of this clone is one. V is TRBV19 and J is TRBJ1-5, with TRBD1 matching over 7 bases. Germline V lookup: CDR1 LNHDA, CDR2 SQIVND (reference sequence). The CDR3 extends over 14 amino acids. V shed 8 bases and J 1 base; nucleotides not matched to a gene: 5. The CDR3 DNA reads as TGTGCCAGTGGCCCAGGGGGAAGCAATCAGCCCCAGCATTTT. It encodes CASGPGGSNQPQHF.

The chain is built from TRBV29-1 and TRBJ1-4; a weak D match, TRBD1 (5 bases). Germline loops: CDR1 SQVTM, CDR2 ANQGSEA. The V end lost 5 bases, the J end lost 8 bases, and 21 bases lay between the germline ends. The CDR3 runs to 15 residues. CDR3 DNA: TGCAGCGTTCTCGTCGGGGGAGGGGTTGGAGAAAAACTGTTTTTT. Its protein is CSVLVGGGVGEKLFF.

The gene calls are TRBV4-1 and TRBJ2-5, with D tentatively TRBD1 (6 bases). This CDR3 has 16 amino acids. With 3 bases removed from V and 0 bases from J, the gap between germline ends came to 14 bases. Germline assignment: CDR1 MGHRA and CDR2 YSYEKL. The CDR3 DNA reads TGCGCCAGCAGCCAGAGGGCAGGGGAGTACCAAGAGACCCAGTACTTC. Translation gives CASSQRAGEYQETQYF.

This clone appeared once. The chain uses TRBV18 and TRBJ1-1, with 7 nucleotides matching TRBD1. Germline CDR1 and CDR2: KGHSH and LQKENI. V dropped 6 bases and J dropped 3; count of bases not matched to a gene: 7. The CDR3 runs to 14 residues. CDR3 in amino acids: CASSVTGTHTEAFF. CDR3 DNA sequence: TGTGCCAGCTCGGTGACAGGGACTCACACTGAAGCTTTCTTT.

The chain carries TRBV19 and TRBJ1-2; D is unresolved. This CDR3 spans 13 amino acids. CDR1 and CDR2 (germline): LNHDA, SQIVND (reference sequence). V was shortened by 7 bases and J by 1 base, with 10 bases between the two germline ends. This CDR3 reads CASIQSFNYGYTF. The CDR3 DNA reads TGTGCCAGTATTCAGTCCTTTAACTATGGCTACACCTTC.

In this sample, this clone is medium-sized. The gene calls are TRBV7-9 and TRBJ2-1, with D uncertain. Germline values: CDR1 SEHNR, CDR2 FQNEAQ (reference sequence). The CDR3 extends over 12 amino acids. The V end lost 2 bases, the J end lost 7 bases, and 6 bases lay between the germline ends. The CDR3: CASSLSVNEQFF. The DNA of the CDR3 is TGTGCCAGCAGCTTATCTGTGAATGAGCAGTTCTTC.

The genes are TRBV4-1 and TRBJ2-2; 9 bases match TRBD1. This CDR3 comprises 15 residues. V lost 3 bases, J lost 7 bases, and 6 bases stayed unmatched. In germline, CDR1 is MGHRA, CDR2 YSYEKL. CDR3 protein: CASSQGQGVGGELFF. As DNA, the CDR3 is TGCGCCAGCAGCCAGGGACAGGGCGTCGGCGGGGAGCTGTTTTTT.

The gene calls are TRBV28 and TRBJ2-3; 7 bases are shared with TRBD1. CDR1 is MDHEN and CDR2 is SYDVKM in the germline V gene. The junction had 7 bases not matched to a gene; V was cut back by 6 bases and J by 1 base. This CDR3 is built from 15 residues. This CDR3 reads CASSLGQLRTDTQYF. The CDR3 DNA reads TGTGCCAGCAGCCTGGGACAGTTGCGCACAGATACGCAGTATTTT.

The CDR3 here is CASSLLGGYVTFF. The CDR3 DNA follows: TGTGCCAGCAGCCTCCTTGGAGGATATGTGACTTTCTTT. This chain links TRBV7-2 with TRBJ1-1; the D is unclear. Germline CDR1 is SGHTA and CDR2 is FQGNSA. The length of the CDR3 is 13 residues. Trimming pared 5 bases from V and 12 bases from J, leaving 19 bases between.

V and J are TRBV28 and TRBJ1-4; D is possibly TRBD1 (6 bases). CDR3 length: 13 amino acids. V lost 5 bases and J 8 bases, leaving 12 bases between the germline ends. Germline CDR1 and CDR2: MDHEN and SYDVKM. The CDR3 region is CASSPGQLEKLFF. The CDR3 nucleotides are TGTGCCAGCAGTCCTGGACAGCTAGAAAAACTGTTTTTT.

The V call is TRBV30, the J call TRBJ1-2, with D possibly TRBD1 on 6 matching bases. V lost 5 bases and J 8 bases, leaving 21 bases between the germline ends. The CDR3 totals 14 residues. Germline CDR1 reads GTSNPN; CDR2 reads SVGIG (reference sequence). The CDR3 here is CAWLIQGSTGGYTF. CDR3 bases: TGTGCCTGGCTTATCCAGGGGTCCACAGGGGGCTACACCTTC.

As to this clone: Distinct nucleotide sequences in the sample also encode this CDR3. This chain links TRBV28 with TRBJ2-2; 12 nucleotides align to TRBD2. V was clipped by 4 bases and J by 6 bases; unmatched bases: 3. CDR1 is MDHEN, CDR2 SYDVKM, per germline. This CDR3 has 15 residues. As DNA, the CDR3 is TGTGCCAGCAGTTCCAGACTAGCGGGAGCCGGGGAGCTGTTTTTT. It encodes CASSSRLAGAGELFF.

This chain uses TRBV28 with TRBJ2-7; D unresolved. Trimming removed 3 bases from V and 0 bases from J, with 6 bases in between. The germline CDR1 and CDR2 sequences are MDHEN and SYDVKM. This CDR3 has 13 amino acids. The CDR3 bases are TGTGCCAGCAGTTTGGTCAGCTCCTACGAGCAGTACTTC. It yields the protein CASSLVSSYEQYF.

The sample holds a few counts of this clone. J is TRBJ2-4 and V is TRBV11-2; 7 bases agree with TRBD2. The CDR3 sequence is 19 residues long. Unmatched junction bases numbered 14, after V lost 0 bases and J lost 3 bases. CDR1 and CDR2 from the germline V gene are SGHAT and FQNNGV. The CDR3 DNA sequence: TGTGCCAGCAGCTTAGACGGGGGGACGGCTACGGCGAACAAAAACATTCAGTACTTC. Translation: CASSLDGGTATANKNIQYF.

J is TRBJ2-3 and V is TRBV9; 7 nucleotides agree with TRBD1. Germline V gene data show CDR1 as SGDLS and CDR2 as YYNGEE. The CDR3 spans 16 residues. J lost 2 bases, V lost 3 bases, and 9 bases had no gene match. The CDR3 here is CASSASLGQFTDTQYF. The CDR3 DNA reads TGTGCCAGCAGCGCTAGCCTGGGACAGTTCACAGATACGCAGTATTTT.

There are a few counts of this clone. This chain joins TRBV5-1 and TRBJ2-1; no clear D. Trimming left V 3 bases short and J 7 bases short, with 11 bases between. The CDR3 is 13 amino acids. Germline-derived CDR1 and CDR2 are SGHRS and YFSETQ. The DNA for the CDR3 is TGCGCCAGCAGCTCAGTAAGTTCGAATGAGCAGTTCTTC. Translated, it gives CASSSVSSNEQFF.

The chain carries TRBV27 and TRBJ1-1, with D maybe TRBD1 (5 bases). Trimming took 5 bases from V and 3 from J, leaving 10 bases between them. Germline CDR1 MNHEY, CDR2 SMNVEV (reference sequence). This CDR3 contains 13 residues. This CDR3 is CASSGGVDTEAFF. DNA of the CDR3: TGTGCCAGCAGTGGAGGGGTGGACACTGAAGCTTTCTTT.

The chain joins TRBV19 to TRBJ1-2; D gene unclear. The germline V gene encodes CDR1 LNHDA and CDR2 SQIVND (reference sequence). CDR3 size: 15 residues. V was cut by 5 bases and J by 7 bases, with 20 bases left in between. In nucleotides, the CDR3 is TGTGCCAGTAGTGGAGGACTCTCCCGTGAAGCTGGCTACACCTTC. It encodes CASSGGLSREAGYTF.

This clone has just one count. This chain joins TRBV5-1 and TRBJ1-6, with D tentatively TRBD1 (6 bases). This CDR3 has 14 residues. V lost 4 bases to trimming and J lost 5 bases, with 10 bases between them. CDR1 and CDR2 (germline): SGHRS, YFSETQ. CDR3 sequence: CASSEDSNNSPLHF. The CDR3 region has the DNA TGCGCCAGCAGCGAGGACAGCAATAATTCACCCCTCCACTTT.

J is TRBJ2-3 and V is TRBV27; TRBD1 aligns across 7 bases. Germline trimming cut 2 bases from V and 0 bases from J; bases unmatched to any gene: 11. Looked up from germline, CDR1 is MNHEY and CDR2 is SMNVEV (reference sequence). The CDR3 runs to 18 residues. CDR3 amino acids: CASSLRGGQTASTDTQYF. As DNA, the CDR3 is TGTGCCAGCAGTTTACGAGGGGGCCAAACTGCTAGCACAGATACGCAGTATTTT.

The chain has TRBV5-4 and TRBJ1-4, with 7 bases matching TRBD1. Looked up from germline, CDR1 is SGHNT and CDR2 is YYREEE (reference sequence). The CDR3 sequence is 14 residues long. Unmatched junction bases numbered 4, after V lost 1 base and J lost 7 bases. CDR3 residues: CASSLQGVREKLFF. The DNA of the CDR3 is TGTGCCAGCAGCTTGCAGGGGGTGCGTGAAAAACTGTTTTTT.

This clone was seen more than once but under ten times. The chain employs TRBV5-3 and TRBJ1-1; unclear D gene. TRBV5-3 is an ORF, with its function uncertain. The CDR3 is 13 residues long. Trimming took 8 bases from V and 1 from J, leaving 12 bases between them. The CDR3 bases are TGTGCCAGCAGGATGGCATCGAACACTGAAGCTTTCTTT. This sequence encodes CASRMASNTEAFF.

This clone was seen a single time. The chain links TRBV6-5 to TRBJ2-1; possibly TRBD2 for D (5 bases). The V end was cut by 1 base, the J end by 0 bases, with 7 bases between. Per germline, CDR1 MNHEY and CDR2 SVGAGI. The CDR3 covers 15 residues. The CDR3 DNA sequence: TGTGCCAGCAGTTACTGGAGCGGCTCCTACAATGAGCAGTTCTTC. Protein: CASSYWSGSYNEQFF.

As DNA, the CDR3 is TGTGCCGTCGACAGGGTAACAGATACGCAGTATTTT. Translation: CAVDRVTDTQYF. V and J are TRBV28 and TRBJ2-3; TRBD1 agrees at 7 bases. Unmatched junction bases numbered 5, after V lost 11 bases and J lost 3 bases. The CDR3 runs 12 residues. From germline, CDR1 is MDHEN and CDR2 SYDVKM.

This rearrangement joins TRBV28 to TRBJ1-1; D unclear. Germline V gene sequence: CDR1 MDHEN, CDR2 SYDVKM. The CDR3 totals 12 residues. Trimming took off 3 bases at V and 8 bases at J, with 10 bases between the two ends. CDR3 bases: TGTGCCAGCAGTTTTGGTAACAGAGAAGCTTTCTTT. It is translated as CASSFGNREAFF.

The V gene is TRBV6-5, the J gene TRBJ2-2, with TRBD1 matching over 7 bases. The CDR3 runs to 15 residues. Losses at the gene ends were 6 bases for V and 2 bases for J; bases not matched to a gene: 6. Germline V gives CDR1 MNHEY, CDR2 SVGAGI. CDR3 amino acids: CASSPGTVNTGELFF. The DNA for the CDR3 is TGTGCCAGCAGCCCCGGGACAGTTAACACCGGGGAGCTGTTTTTT.